The 23 T cell receptor beta chains presented below share a single source sample, sequenced in a study of PD-1 blockade in classical Hodgkin lymphoma. This table comes from immunoSEQ multiplex PCR, and its TCRdb copy is limited to in-frame clones, with some not included. Of approximately 27,000 clones detected, 82% appear once; the ten largest clones hold roughly 18%. Time point of the sample: cycle 4 day 1 (C4D1), after more than 5 weeks of nivolumab. With no exception, relapse followed autologous stem cell transplantation in all patients, and brentuximab vedotin exposure varied. The specimen comprised peripheral blood mononuclear cells (PBMCs), sampled before the fourth cycle of nivolumab. These TCRs come from a human donor with classical Hodgkin lymphoma.

V and J are TRBV5-8 and TRBJ1-2, with D unclear. This CDR3 has 12 amino acids. V was trimmed by 1 base and J by 5 bases, leaving 6 bases between them. The germline CDR1 and CDR2 sequences are SGHTS and YDEGEE. The CDR3 DNA reads as TGTGCCAGCAGCTTGAGGGCATATGGCTACACCTTC. This gives the protein CASSLRAYGYTF. The whole variable domain, filled in from reference TRBV5-8 and TRBJ1-2, reads EAGVTQSPTHLIKTRGQQATLRCSPISGHTSVYWYQQALGLGLQFLLWYDEGEERNRGNFPPRFSGRQFPNYSSELNVNALELEDSALYLCASSLRAYGYTFGSGTRLTVV.

In its sample, this clone was seen once. V gene TRBV11-2 combines with J gene TRBJ2-1, with TRBD2 matching 11 bases. There are 15 residues in the CDR3. CDR1 is SGHAT and CDR2 is FQNNGV in the germline V gene. Trimming removed 5 bases from V and 4 bases from J; junction bases left unmatched: 4. In DNA, the CDR3 is TGTGCCAGCAGCGCCGGGACTAGCGGTTACAATGAGCAGTTCTTC. This codes for CASSAGTSGYNEQFF.

As concerns this clone: The same CDR3 is also encoded by other DNA sequences in this sample. The chain is built from TRBV6-4 and TRBJ1-1; D remains ambiguous. The germline V gene has CDR1 MRHNA and CDR2 SNTAGT. Trimming stripped 6 bases from V and 2 bases from J, with 13 bases between. The CDR3 runs to 14 residues. The CDR3 spells CASSPGGVNTEAFF. In DNA form, the CDR3 reads TGTGCCAGCAGCCCCGGTGGAGTTAACACTGAAGCTTTCTTT.

A few counts support this clone. This chain links TRBV7-8 with TRBJ2-2; no firm D call. Germline V CDR1 and CDR2: SGHVS, FQNEAQ. The V and J ends lost 0 bases and 1 base respectively, with 6 bases between them. The CDR3 covers 15 residues. The CDR3 spells CASSLALLNTGELFF. CDR3 coding DNA: TGTGCCAGCAGCTTAGCGTTGCTGAACACCGGGGAGCTGTTTTTT.

The V and J genes are TRBV5-1 and TRBJ2-1; TRBD2 matches at 12 bases. The CDR3 has 15 amino acids. The germline V gene has CDR1 SGHRS and CDR2 YFSETQ. Trimming at V came to 1 base and at J to 6 bases, leaving 2 bases not matched to a gene. The CDR3: CASSLTSGGTNEQFF. The CDR3 bases are TGCGCCAGCAGCTTGACTAGCGGGGGGACCAATGAGCAGTTCTTC.

This chain links TRBV6-9 with TRBJ1-5; TRBD1 might be the D (6 bases). This CDR3 region has 13 residues. Trimming shortened V by 4 bases and J by 7 bases, and 11 bases separated the two germline ends. Germline CDR1 and CDR2: MNHGY and SVAAGI. CDR3 nucleotide sequence: TGTGCCAGCAGTTTGGGGGGCGGGCAGCCCCAGCATTTT. This gives the protein CASSLGGGQPQHF.

The sample holds a few counts of this clone. V is TRBV7-9 and J is TRBJ2-1; the D is unclear. Per the germline V gene, CDR1 is SEHNR and CDR2 is FQNEAQ (reference sequence). There are 14 residues in the CDR3. V was cut by 4 bases and J by 5 bases, with 12 bases left in between. The CDR3 bases are TGTGCCAGCAGCTCCCTGCTTGGCGACAATGAGCAGTTCTTC. Translated: CASSSLLGDNEQFF.

The chain recombines TRBV7-6 with TRBJ2-1, with D perhaps being TRBD1 or TRBD2 (6 bases each). The CDR3 sequence is 17 residues long. In germline, CDR1 is SGHVS, CDR2 FNYEAQ. The V end lost 1 base, the J end lost 3 bases, and 16 bases lay between the germline ends. DNA for the CDR3: TGTGCCAGCAGCTTAGGAGGGGGGAACGTCGGCTACAATGAGCAGTTCTTC. Translation: CASSLGGGNVGYNEQFF.

CDR3 in DNA: TGTGCCAGCAGTGAATGGACAGGGAAGACCTACGAGCAGTACTTC. Protein: CASSEWTGKTYEQYF. The rearrangement links TRBV6-1 to TRBJ2-7; 8 bases fit TRBD1. Germline assignment: CDR1 MNHNS and CDR2 SASEGT. This CDR3 has 15 residues. The V gene end was trimmed by 2 bases and the J gene end by 2 bases; junction bases not matched to a gene: 5.

The V call is TRBV5-1, the J call TRBJ1-1; D ambiguous. V lost 5 bases and J 1 base, leaving 12 bases between the germline ends. Germline CDR1 SGHRS, CDR2 YFSETQ. The CDR3 runs to 14 residues. CDR3 residues: CASSGRGGNTEAFF. The CDR3 region has the DNA TGCGCCAGCAGTGGGAGAGGAGGGAACACTGAAGCTTTCTTT.

This clone was observed a few times. J is TRBJ1-6 and V is TRBV25-1, with a tentative D call TRBD1 (5 bases). Trimming removed 3 bases at V and 9 bases at J, with 9 bases between. The length of the CDR3 is 13 residues. The germline CDR1 and CDR2 sequences are MGHDK and SYGVNS. Here the CDR3 reads CASSEGVFSPLHF. Here the CDR3 DNA reads TGTGCCAGCAGTGAGGGGGTCTTTTCACCCCTCCACTTT.

The gene calls are TRBV7-2 and TRBJ2-5; perhaps TRBD2 as D (6 bases). There are 15 residues in the CDR3. Trimming removed 1 base from V and 5 bases from J, with 14 bases in between. The germline V gene has CDR1 SGHTA and CDR2 FQGNSA. The CDR3 DNA is TGTGCCAGCAGCTTAGTCCCTTTTGGGAGGGAGACCCAGTACTTC. Translation gives CASSLVPFGRETQYF.

The chain is built from TRBV25-1 and TRBJ1-1; 9 bases align to TRBD1. V shed 5 bases, J shed 2 bases, and the junction held 6 bases outside the gene matches. CDR1 and CDR2 from the germline V gene are MGHDK and SYGVNS. CDR3 length: 15 residues. The chain's CDR3 is CASSIRGQGNTEAFF. Here the CDR3 DNA reads TGTGCCAGCAGTATTAGGGGACAGGGAAACACTGAAGCTTTCTTT. Looking up the rest from reference TRBV25-1 and TRBJ1-1 gives the full variable domain: EADIYQTPRYLVIGTGKKITLECSQTMGHDKMYWYQQDPGMELHLIHYSYGVNSTEKGDLSSESTVSRIRTEHFPLTLESARPSHTSQYLCASSIRGQGNTEAFFGQGTRLTVV.

This chain links TRBV6-6 with TRBJ2-1; 7 bases align to TRBD2. CDR1 is MNHNY, CDR2 SVGAGI, per germline (reference sequence). This CDR3 has 15 residues. V dropped 2 bases and J dropped 8; count of bases not matched to a gene: 9. Here the CDR3 reads CASSYRLRGIHEQFF. CDR3 coding DNA: TGTGCCAGCAGTTACCGGCTGCGGGGGATACATGAGCAGTTCTTC.

V gene TRBV19 combines with J gene TRBJ1-1, with TRBD1 matching over 8 bases. This CDR3 has 15 residues. Germline V lookup: CDR1 LNHDA, CDR2 SQIVND (reference sequence). Trimming removed 7 bases from V and 2 bases from J; junction bases left unmatched: 9. The CDR3 region has the DNA TGTGCCAGTACAACCGGGGGACAGGCAAACACTGAAGCTTTCTTT. Amino acids: CASTTGGQANTEAFF.

This clone was seen only once. The rearrangement links TRBV9 to TRBJ2-1, with 14 bases fitting TRBD2. The CDR3 sequence is 17 residues long. The V gene end was trimmed by 4 bases and the J gene end by 6 bases; junction bases not matched to a gene: 9. Germline assignment: CDR1 SGDLS and CDR2 YYNGEE. The CDR3 DNA sequence: TGTGCCAGCAGCCCCAACGGGACTAGCGGGGGCCTCAATGAGCAGTTCTTC. Its translation is CASSPNGTSGGLNEQFF.

The chain is built from TRBV5-5 and TRBJ2-5, with 9 nucleotides matching TRBD1. The CDR3 runs to 14 residues. From germline, CDR1 is SGHKS and CDR2 YYEKEE (reference sequence). With 3 bases clipped from V and 2 bases from J, the junction kept 2 bases outside the gene matches. CDR3 DNA sequence: TGTGCCAGCAGCTGGACAGGGGTACAAGAGACCCAGTACTTC. Translation gives CASSWTGVQETQYF.

This sequence joins TRBV25-1 and TRBJ2-1; 7 nucleotides align to TRBD1. This CDR3 has 15 amino acids. Germline V gene sequence: CDR1 MGHDK, CDR2 SYGVNS. V gave up 2 bases and J gave up 5 bases; unmatched junction bases: 6. The CDR3 reads CASSEPQGLHNEQFF. The CDR3, as DNA: TGTGCCAGCAGTGAACCACAGGGGCTTCACAATGAGCAGTTCTTC.

The CDR3 sequence is CASSPRAGGYEQYF. CDR3 coding DNA: TGTGCCAGCAGCCCCCGGGCGGGGGGCTACGAGCAGTACTTC. The chain is built from TRBV9 and TRBJ2-7; 8 nucleotides align to TRBD2. In germline, CDR1 is SGDLS, CDR2 YYNGEE. This CDR3 comprises 14 residues. V lost 4 bases and J lost 3; bases outside the gene matches: 6.

The V and J genes are TRBV6-1 and TRBJ1-5; 8 bases are a match to TRBD1. The V gene end was trimmed by 2 bases and the J gene end by 4 bases; junction bases not matched to a gene: 1. This CDR3 is built from 14 residues. The germline gives CDR1 MNHNS, CDR2 SASEGT. CDR3 region: CASSERQGNQPQHF. The CDR3 region has the DNA TGTGCCAGCAGTGAACGACAGGGGAATCAGCCCCAGCATTTT.

The chain links TRBV28 to TRBJ2-7, with D possibly being TRBD2 (6 bases). Deletions cut 5 bases from V and 2 bases from J, with 10 bases between. Germline V gives CDR1 MDHEN, CDR2 SYDVKM. This CDR3 contains 13 residues. CDR3 nucleotides: TGTGCCAGCAGTCCGGGGGTTACCTACGAGCAGTACTTC. Translating it yields CASSPGVTYEQYF.

The CDR3 DNA sequence: TGTGCCAGCAGTTACAGTGAGGGCACTGAAGCTTTCTTT. Encoded protein: CASSYSEGTEAFF. The chain carries TRBV6-6 and TRBJ1-1; D not resolved. The CDR3 has 13 residues. Between the trimmed V and J ends, which lost 2 bases and 4 bases, there was a span of 8 bases. Germline loops: CDR1 MNHNY, CDR2 SVGAGI (reference sequence).

This clone has a single count. This rearrangement joins TRBV7-9 to TRBJ2-3, with a possible D match to TRBD2 (5 bases). CDR3 length equals 15 residues. Germline V lookup: CDR1 SEHNR, CDR2 FQNEAQ (reference sequence). V lost 5 bases, J lost 7 bases, and 19 bases lay in between. The CDR3 DNA reads TGTGCCAGCAGCCCGAAACTAAAAGCCGGGAATACGCAGTATTTT. Amino acid sequence: CASSPKLKAGNTQYF.